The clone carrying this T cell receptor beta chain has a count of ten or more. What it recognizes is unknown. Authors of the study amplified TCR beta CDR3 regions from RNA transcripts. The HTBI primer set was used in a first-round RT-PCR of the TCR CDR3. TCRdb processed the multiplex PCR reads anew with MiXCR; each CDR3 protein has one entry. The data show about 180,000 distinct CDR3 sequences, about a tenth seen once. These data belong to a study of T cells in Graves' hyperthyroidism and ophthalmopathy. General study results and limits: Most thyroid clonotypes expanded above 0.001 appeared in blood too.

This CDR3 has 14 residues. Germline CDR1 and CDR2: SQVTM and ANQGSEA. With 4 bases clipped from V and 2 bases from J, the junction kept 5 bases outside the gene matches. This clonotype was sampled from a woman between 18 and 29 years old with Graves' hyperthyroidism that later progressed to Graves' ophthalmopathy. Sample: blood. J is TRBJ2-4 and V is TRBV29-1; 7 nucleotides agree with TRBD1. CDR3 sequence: CSVGQGDTKNIQYF. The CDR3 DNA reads TGCAGCGTTGGGCAGGGGGACACCAAAAACATTCAGTACTTC.